The clone carrying this T cell receptor (beta chain) has at least ten counts. The antigen is not known. This sample was included in a study of read filtering for tumor transcriptome and immune sequencing. Findings and caveats of the study: Roughly 80% of IR-seq clonotypes had one read, totaling about 3.5% of reads; RNA-seq: approximately 73% and 42%. Sorted CD138-negative bone marrow cells were not purified T cells.

This library used roughly 370 ng RNA and molecular barcoded adaptors spanning alpha/delta and beta/gamma chains. A single record per CDR3 protein comes from TCRdb applying MiXCR to the reads. The data contain 100,000 to 150,000 distinct CDR3 sequences, roughly 13% of them singletons. Germline CDR1 reads DFQATT; CDR2 reads SNEGSKA (reference sequence). V was clipped by 0 bases and J by 10 bases, with 13 bases between them. This CDR3 comprises 14 residues. The TCR originated in a donor at least 40 years old with multiple myeloma. This chain connects TRBV20-1 to TRBJ1-6; D is uncertain. Sequencing was carried out using a population of CD138-negative cells sorted from bone marrow. The CDR3 loop is CSARDRQALSPLHF. The CDR3 region has the DNA TGCAGTGCTAGAGATAGGCAGGCATTATCACCCCTCCACTTT.